A few counts support the clone carrying this TCR beta chain. Its antigen is unidentified. The V end lost 0 bases, the J end lost 7 bases, and 15 bases lay between the germline ends. The CDR3 sequence is 15 residues long. Germline V CDR1 and CDR2: SEHNR, FQNEAQ (reference sequence). These data come from a study of CD8+ T cells in alopecia areata. Treatment here: oral pan-JAK inhibitor, 5-10 mg twice daily. General study points: The study found that many expanded lesional clones persisted in scalp and blood during tofacitinib. Lesional scalp exceeded normal scalp in clonality, especially in alopecia totalis/universalis.

Extraction and reverse transcription of RNA yielded cDNA as the sequencing template. Sequencing used immunoSEQ multiplex PCR; TCRdb keeps in-frame clones, though not all of them. The table includes some 170,000 clones, 50% to 75% detected once. The source was CD4+ T cells sorted from blood, collected between weeks 55 and 65, from a patient treated with tofacitinib. The TCR comes from a human donor with alopecia areata. J is TRBJ2-5 and V is TRBV7-9, with a possible D match to TRBD2 (6 bases). CDR3 sequence: CASSLAVGPGGTQYF. The CDR3 nucleotides are TGTGCCAGCAGCTTAGCGGTGGGGCCCGGGGGGACCCAGTACTTC.